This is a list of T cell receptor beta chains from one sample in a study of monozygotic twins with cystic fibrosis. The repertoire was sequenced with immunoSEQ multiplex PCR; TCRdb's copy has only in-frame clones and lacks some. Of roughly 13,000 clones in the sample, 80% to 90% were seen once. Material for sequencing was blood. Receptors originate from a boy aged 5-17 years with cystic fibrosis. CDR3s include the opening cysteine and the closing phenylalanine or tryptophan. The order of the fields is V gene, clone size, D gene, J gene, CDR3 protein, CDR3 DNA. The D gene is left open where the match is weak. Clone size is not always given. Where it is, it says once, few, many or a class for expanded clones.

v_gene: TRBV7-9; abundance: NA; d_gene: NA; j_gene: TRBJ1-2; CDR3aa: CASSLNAGEPYGYTF; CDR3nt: TGTGCCAGCAGCTTAAACGCTGGGGAGCCCTATGGCTACACCTTC
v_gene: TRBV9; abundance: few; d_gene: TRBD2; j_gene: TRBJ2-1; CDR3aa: CASSYSLAGGIYNEQFF; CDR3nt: TGTGCCAGCAGCTATAGCTTAGCGGGGGGCATTTACAATGAGCAGTTCTTC
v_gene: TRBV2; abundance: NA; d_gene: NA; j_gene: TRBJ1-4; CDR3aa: CASMVSRISANEKLFF; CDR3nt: TGTGCCAGCATGGTGTCGAGGATATCAGCTAATGAAAAACTGTTTTTT
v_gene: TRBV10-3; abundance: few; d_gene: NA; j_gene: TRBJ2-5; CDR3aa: CATVAEIQETQYF; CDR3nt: TGTGCCACCGTAGCGGAGATCCAAGAGACCCAGTACTTC
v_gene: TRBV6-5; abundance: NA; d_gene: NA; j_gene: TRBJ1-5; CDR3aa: CASSYSNRGDQPQHF; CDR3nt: TGTGCCAGCAGTTACTCGAATCGGGGGGATCAGCCCCAGCATTTT
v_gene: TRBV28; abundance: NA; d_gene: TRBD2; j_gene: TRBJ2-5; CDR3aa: CASSLAGLQETQYF; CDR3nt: TGTGCCAGCAGCCTAGCGGGACTCCAAGAGACCCAGTACTTC
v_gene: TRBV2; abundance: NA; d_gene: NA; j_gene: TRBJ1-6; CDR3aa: CASSEMRESPLHF; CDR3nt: TGTGCCAGCAGTGAAATGAGGGAGTCACCCCTCCACTTT
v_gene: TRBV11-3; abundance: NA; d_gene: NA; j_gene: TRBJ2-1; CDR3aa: CASSRDSGDNNEQFF; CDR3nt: TGTGCCAGCAGCCGCGATAGCGGAGACAACAATGAGCAGTTCTTC
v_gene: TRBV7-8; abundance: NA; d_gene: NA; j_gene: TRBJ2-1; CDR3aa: CASSLGGSNEQFF; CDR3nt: TGTGCCAGCAGCTTAGGAGGCAGCAATGAGCAGTTCTTC
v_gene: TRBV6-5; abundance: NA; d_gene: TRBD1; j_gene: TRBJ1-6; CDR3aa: CASRRQGSMGSPLHF; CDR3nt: TGTGCCAGCAGACGACAGGGTTCGATGGGGTCACCCCTCCACTTT
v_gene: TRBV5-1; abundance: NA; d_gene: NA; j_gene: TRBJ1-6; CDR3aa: CASSLGRDNSPLHF; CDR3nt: TGCGCCAGCAGCCTCGGGAGGGATAATTCACCCCTCCACTTT
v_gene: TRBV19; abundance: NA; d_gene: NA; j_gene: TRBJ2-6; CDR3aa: CASSPTGVLSSSGANVLTF; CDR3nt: TGTGCCAGTAGTCCGACTGGTGTTCTATCCTCCTCTGGGGCCAACGTCCTGACTTTC
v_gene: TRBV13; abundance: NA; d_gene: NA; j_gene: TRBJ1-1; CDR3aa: CASSEGDTEAFF; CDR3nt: TGTGCCAGCAGCGAGGGTGACACTGAAGCTTTCTTT
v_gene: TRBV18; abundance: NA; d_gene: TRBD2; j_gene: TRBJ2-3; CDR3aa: CASSPLLAGGTDTQYF; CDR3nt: TGTGCCAGCTCACCACTCCTAGCGGGGGGCACAGATACGCAGTATTTT
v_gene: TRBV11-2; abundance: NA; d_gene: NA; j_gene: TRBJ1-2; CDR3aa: CASSRPPALVRGYTF; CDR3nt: TGTGCCAGCAGCCGACCACCCGCCTTAGTCCGTGGCTACACCTTC
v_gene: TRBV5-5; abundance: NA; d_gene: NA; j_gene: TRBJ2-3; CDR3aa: CASSTKAVPDTQYF; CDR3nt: TGTGCCAGCAGCACCAAGGCGGTACCAGATACGCAGTATTTT
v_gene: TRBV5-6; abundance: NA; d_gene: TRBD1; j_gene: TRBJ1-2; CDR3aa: CASSFGTGNGYTF; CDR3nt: TGTGCCAGCAGCTTCGGGACAGGGAATGGCTACACCTTC
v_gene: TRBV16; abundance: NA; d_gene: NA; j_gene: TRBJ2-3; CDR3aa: CASSQSPASTDTQYF; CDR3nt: TGTGCCAGCAGCCAATCTCCCGCTAGCACAGATACGCAGTATTTT
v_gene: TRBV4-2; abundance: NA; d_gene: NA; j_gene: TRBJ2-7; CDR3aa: CASSQGDLPSYEQYF; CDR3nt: TGTGCCAGCAGCCAAGGGGACCTCCCAAGCTACGAGCAGTACTTC
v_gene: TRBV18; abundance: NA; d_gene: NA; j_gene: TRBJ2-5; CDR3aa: CASSPQKSGRETQYF; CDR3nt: TGTGCCAGCTCACCACAAAAAAGCGGGCGAGAGACCCAGTACTTC
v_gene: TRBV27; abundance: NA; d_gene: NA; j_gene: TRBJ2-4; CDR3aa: CASSLWGSLAKNIQYF; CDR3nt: TGTGCCAGCAGTTTATGGGGCAGCCTAGCCAAAAACATTCAGTACTTC
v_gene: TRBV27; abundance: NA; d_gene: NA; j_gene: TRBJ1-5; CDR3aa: CASSNQGTNQPQHF; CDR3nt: TGTGCCAGCAGTAATCAGGGCACCAATCAGCCCCAGCATTTT
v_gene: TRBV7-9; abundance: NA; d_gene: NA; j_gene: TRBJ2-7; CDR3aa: CASSSQGNEQYF; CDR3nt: TGTGCCAGCAGCTCCCAGGGTAACGAGCAGTACTTC
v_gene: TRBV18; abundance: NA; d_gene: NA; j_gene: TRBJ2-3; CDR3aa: CASSPTSGTSTDTQYF; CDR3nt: TGTGCCAGCTCACCAACTTCGGGGACCAGCACAGATACGCAGTATTTT
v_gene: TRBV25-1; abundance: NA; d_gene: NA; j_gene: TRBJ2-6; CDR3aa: CASSESNLPGANVLTF; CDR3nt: TGTGCCAGCAGTGAATCCAACCTCCCTGGGGCCAACGTCCTGACTTTC
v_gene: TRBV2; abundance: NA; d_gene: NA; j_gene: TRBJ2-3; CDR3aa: CASSALVKTDTQYF; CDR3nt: TGTGCCAGCAGTGCCTTGGTTAAAACAGATACGCAGTATTTT
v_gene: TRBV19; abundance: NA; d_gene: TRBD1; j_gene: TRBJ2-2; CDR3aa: CASSGEGQEGWSGELFF; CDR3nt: TGTGCCAGTAGCGGGGAAGGACAGGAAGGATGGTCCGGGGAGCTGTTTTTT
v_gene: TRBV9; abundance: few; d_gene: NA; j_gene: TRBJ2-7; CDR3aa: CASSVSGDGYEQYF; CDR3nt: TGTGCCAGCAGCGTTTCAGGAGACGGGTACGAGCAGTACTTC
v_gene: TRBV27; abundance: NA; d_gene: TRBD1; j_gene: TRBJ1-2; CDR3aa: CASRSGQGANYGYTF; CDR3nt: TGTGCCAGCAGATCCGGACAGGGAGCTAACTATGGCTACACCTTC
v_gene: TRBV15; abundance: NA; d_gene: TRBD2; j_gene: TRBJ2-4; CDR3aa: CATSRDLLAGSIQYF; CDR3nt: TGTGCCACCAGCAGAGATCTGCTAGCGGGAAGCATTCAGTACTTC
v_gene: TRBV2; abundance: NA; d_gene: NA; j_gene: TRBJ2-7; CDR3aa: CASSEARVNEQYF; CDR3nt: TGTGCCAGCAGTGAAGCCCGGGTCAATGAGCAGTACTTC
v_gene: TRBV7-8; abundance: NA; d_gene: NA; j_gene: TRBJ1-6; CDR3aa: CASSLRDGAPLHF; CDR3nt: TGTGCCAGCAGCCTGCGGGACGGAGCCCCCCTCCACTTT
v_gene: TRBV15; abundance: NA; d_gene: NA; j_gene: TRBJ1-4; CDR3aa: CATSTHRGEKLFF; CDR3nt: TGTGCCACCAGCACCCATAGAGGTGAAAAACTGTTTTTT
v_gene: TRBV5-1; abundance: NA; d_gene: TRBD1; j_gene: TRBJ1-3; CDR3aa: CASSVTPGQSSGNTIYF; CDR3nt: TGCGCCAGCAGCGTCACTCCGGGACAGTCCTCTGGAAACACCATATATTTT
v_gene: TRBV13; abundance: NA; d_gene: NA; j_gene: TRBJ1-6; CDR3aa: CASSFLQGTSPLHF; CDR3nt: TGTGCCAGCAGCTTTCTCCAGGGTACTTCACCCCTCCACTTT
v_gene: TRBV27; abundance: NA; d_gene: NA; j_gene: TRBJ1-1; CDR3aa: CASSSDHFSTEAFF; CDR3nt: TGTGCCAGCAGTTCGGACCACTTTTCTACTGAAGCTTTCTTT
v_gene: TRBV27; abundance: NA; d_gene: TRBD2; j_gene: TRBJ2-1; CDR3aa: CASSILAGGYNEQFF; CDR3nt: TGTGCCAGCAGTATTCTAGCGGGGGGGTACAATGAGCAGTTCTTC
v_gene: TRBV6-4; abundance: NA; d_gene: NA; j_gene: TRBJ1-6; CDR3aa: CASRSTPRDSPLHF; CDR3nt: TGTGCCAGCAGATCGACCCCGCGCGATTCACCCCTCCACTTT
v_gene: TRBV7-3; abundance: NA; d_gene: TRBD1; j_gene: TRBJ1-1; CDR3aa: CASSLGQGPTEAFF; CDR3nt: TGTGCCAGCAGCTTAGGACAGGGGCCCACTGAAGCTTTCTTT
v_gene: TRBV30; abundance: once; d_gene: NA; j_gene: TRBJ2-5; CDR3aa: CAWSVRETQYF; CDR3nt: TGTGCCTGGAGTGTCCGAGAGACCCAGTACTTC
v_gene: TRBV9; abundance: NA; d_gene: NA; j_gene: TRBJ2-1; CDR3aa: CASSVVGSAGPLGEQFF; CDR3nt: TGTGCCAGCAGCGTAGTAGGAAGCGCGGGGCCGCTAGGTGAGCAGTTCTTC